This T cell receptor beta chain was retrieved from a study of chronic HIV infection and antiretroviral therapy. In this sample, this clonotype turned up a few times. V lost 2 bases and J 4 bases, leaving 9 bases between the germline ends. The CDR3 spans 15 residues. From germline, CDR1 is MNHEY and CDR2 SMNVEV (reference sequence). In TCRdb, the 5' RACE reads were re-called with MiXCR into one record per CDR3 protein. The sample includes some 46,000 distinct CDR3 sequences, 15% to 20% seen only once; the top ten take over 2.5%. The J gene is TRBJ2-6, the V gene TRBV27; D is unclear. The TCR comes from an adult who had HIV and had not received antiretroviral therapy, or was an uninfected healthy control (not recorded which). Sequencing was performed on peripheral blood. CDR3 coding DNA: TGTGCCAGCAGTTTACTAGGTCGAGGGGCCAACGTCCTGACTTTC. It is translated as CASSLLGRGANVLTF.